These 9 T cell receptor beta chains came from one sample sequenced in a study of technical replicates of blood from several donors. Libraries were prepared by immunoSEQ multiplex PCR; TCRdb keeps only in-frame clonotypes and omits some of them. The sample has tens of thousands of clones, 95% to 98% seen once. The source material was T cells isolated from PBMCs. These receptors all come from a human donor in good health.

The CDR3 bases are TGTGCCAGCTGTCAAAGCCCGGGACTAGAGGCCGAGCAGTACTTC. As protein: CASCQSPGLEAEQYF. The chain carries TRBV28 and TRBJ2-7; 8 bases align to TRBD2. The CDR3 has 15 residues. Trimming took 8 bases from V and 6 from J; bases not matched to a gene: 15. Germline V gene lookup returns CDR1 MDHEN and CDR2 SYDVKM.

The gene calls are TRBV7-8 and TRBJ1-2; 7 bases map to TRBD1. Germline V gene lookup returns CDR1 SGHVS and CDR2 FQNEAQ. V was clipped by 5 bases and J by 3 bases; unmatched bases: 6. CDR3 length equals 14 residues. CDR3: CASSDIGTDYGYTF. The CDR3 DNA sequence: TGTGCCAGCAGCGATATTGGGACAGACTATGGCTACACCTTC. The full variable domain, in which reference TRBV7-8 and TRBJ1-2 provide the parts outside the CDR3, is GAGVSQSPRYKVAKRGQDVALRCDPISGHVSLFWYQQALGQGPEFLTYFQNEAQLDKSGLPSDRFFAERPEGSVSTLKIQRTQQEDSAVYLCASSDIGTDYGYTFGSGTRLTVV.

This chain links TRBV6-1 with TRBJ1-5; D not certain. Germline CDR1 is MNHNS and CDR2 is SASEGT. Trimming pared 5 bases from V and 5 bases from J, leaving 13 bases between. CDR3 size: 14 residues. Here the CDR3 reads CASSPPDNYQPQHF. In DNA, the CDR3 is TGTGCCAGCAGTCCTCCTGACAACTATCAGCCCCAGCATTTT.

The chain has TRBV27 and TRBJ1-2; D uncertain. This CDR3 contains 15 residues. The V gene lost 2 bases and the J gene lost 8 bases, with 18 bases spanning the gap. Germline V lookup: CDR1 MNHEY, CDR2 SMNVEV (reference sequence). The CDR3 DNA reads as TGTGCCAGCAGTTTAACCCCCGTGGCCTCTAGGGGCTACACCTTC. Amino acids: CASSLTPVASRGYTF.

This chain links TRBV7-2 with TRBJ1-2, with 7 bases identical to TRBD1. This CDR3 region has 14 residues. The V gene end was trimmed by 5 bases and the J gene end by 4 bases; junction bases not matched to a gene: 7. Germline-derived CDR1 and CDR2 are SGHTA and FQGNSA. The CDR3 DNA is TGTGCCAGCAGCCAATCGGGACAGACCTATGGCTACACCTTC. Protein: CASSQSGQTYGYTF.

The rearrangement links TRBV11-3 to TRBJ2-5; possible D gene TRBD2, 6 bases. The V gene lost 1 base and the J gene lost 4 bases, with 10 bases spanning the gap. Looked up from germline, CDR1 is SGHNT and CDR2 is YENEEA. This CDR3 spans 14 amino acids. In DNA form, the CDR3 reads TGTGCCAGCAGCTTAGGCGGAGGGAGAGAGACCCAGTACTTC. It encodes CASSLGGGRETQYF.

This rearrangement joins TRBV13 to TRBJ1-3; D remains unclear. This CDR3 comprises 15 residues. Germline assignment: CDR1 PRHDT and CDR2 FYEKMQ (reference sequence). V was shortened by 0 bases and J by 0 bases, with 6 bases between the two germline ends. The CDR3 DNA reads as TGTGCCAGCAGCTTAGGGGAGAGCTCTGGAAACACCATATATTTT. Its translation: CASSLGESSGNTIYF.

The chain links TRBV10-3 to TRBJ1-2; 10 bases are a match to TRBD1. The V gene end was trimmed by 4 bases and the J gene end by 8 bases; junction bases not matched to a gene: 7. Per the germline V gene, CDR1 is ENHRY and CDR2 is SYGVKD. The CDR3 sequence is 14 residues long. The chain's CDR3 is CAISVFDRGPGYTF. The CDR3 DNA reads as TGTGCCATCAGTGTTTTCGACAGGGGGCCAGGCTACACCTTC.

The chain employs TRBV28 and TRBJ1-2; 8 bases agree with TRBD1. V gave up 7 bases and J gave up 5 bases; unmatched junction bases: 9. The CDR3 runs to 14 residues. Germline assignment: CDR1 MDHEN and CDR2 SYDVKM. CDR3 in DNA: TGTGCCAGCAAAAAGACAGGGGCCTCTTATGGCTACACCTTC. This codes for CASKKTGASYGYTF.